The 5 T cell receptor beta chains given below trace back to one sample, sequenced in a study of beta chain features in type 1 diabetes. The entirety of the isolated RNA underwent reverse transcription, so expressed TCRB transcripts were sequenced. The repertoire was sequenced with immunoSEQ multiplex PCR; TCRdb's copy has only in-frame clones and lacks some. This sample yields about half a million clones, of which 25% to 35% are seen a single time; 0.065% belongs to the top ten. The sequenced sample consisted of naive CD4+ T cells from blood. These receptors came from a man aged 18 to 35 in good health.

This clone has a handful of counts. V and J are TRBV28 and TRBJ2-5; D is perhaps TRBD1 (5 bases). The germline V gene has CDR1 MDHEN and CDR2 SYDVKM. The V and J ends lost 5 bases and 2 bases respectively, with 15 bases between them. This CDR3 is built from 15 residues. CDR3 residues: CASSALGQLQETQYF. The DNA of the CDR3 is TGTGCCAGCAGTGCCCTGGGGCAGTTGCAAGAGACCCAGTACTTC.

This chain connects TRBV18 to TRBJ2-1; 8 nucleotides line up with TRBD2. J was trimmed by 6 bases and V by 5 bases; bases with no gene match: 9. CDR3 length equals 15 residues. Germline lookup yields CDR1 KGHSH and CDR2 LQKENI. For the CDR3, the DNA is TGTGCCAGCTCAAAGGGACTAGAATTGCCCAATGAGCAGTTCTTC. Protein product: CASSKGLELPNEQFF.

This clone was found a few times. Here the CDR3 reads CASRPSGSTDTQYF. In nucleotides, the CDR3 is TGTGCCAGCCGCCCTAGCGGGAGCACAGATACGCAGTATTTT. V and J are TRBV6-6 and TRBJ2-3, with 8 bases lining up with TRBD2. Germline assignment: CDR1 MNHNY and CDR2 SVGAGI (reference sequence). Unmatched junction bases numbered 4, after V lost 8 bases and J lost 0 bases. The CDR3 sequence is 14 residues long.

This clone turned up a few times. The chain recombines TRBV7-2 with TRBJ2-3; 11 nucleotides match TRBD2. The germline gives CDR1 SGHTA, CDR2 FQGNSA. Trimming cost V 5 bases and J 0 bases; bases outside gene matches: 4. There are 16 residues in the CDR3. CDR3 sequence: CASSITSGSSTDTQYF. As DNA, the CDR3 is TGTGCCAGCAGCATAACTAGCGGGAGTAGCACAGATACGCAGTATTTT.

This chain joins TRBV14 and TRBJ2-5, with D unresolved. Deletions cut 1 base from V and 9 bases from J, with 18 bases between. Germline V CDR1 and CDR2: SGHDN, FVKESK. The CDR3 consists of 15 residues. CDR3 sequence: CASSQVNPLYGPQYF. The CDR3, as DNA: TGTGCCAGCAGCCAAGTTAATCCCCTTTATGGTCCCCAGTACTTC.